The 27 T cell receptor beta chains below all came from one sample that was sequenced in a study of STAT3 mutations in large granular lymphocyte leukemia. Broader study findings: At least one immunodominant TCR beta clonotype appeared in every T-cell large granular lymphocyte leukemia patient.

No antigens are known for them. Using immunoSEQ multiplex PCR, the repertoire was profiled, and TCRdb retains in-frame clones only, with some absent. The data hold around 17,000 clones, with approximately 85% observed a single time. Sample: peripheral blood mononuclear cells. These receptors were taken from a man aged 50 to 60 with T-cell large granular lymphocyte leukemia. Some clones in this sample may be carry-over from other donors' samples.

The V gene is TRBV11-2, the J gene TRBJ1-1; D might be TRBD1 (6 bases). Trimming shortened V by 0 bases and J by 6 bases, and 14 bases separated the two germline ends. This CDR3 comprises 15 residues. Germline assignment: CDR1 SGHAT and CDR2 FQNNGV. The CDR3 coding sequence is TGTGCCAGCAGCTTAGATCCTTCGGCAGGGGCTGAAGCTTTCTTT. Its translation is CASSLDPSAGAEAFF.

The V gene is TRBV27, the J gene TRBJ2-3, with a possible D match to TRBD2 (5 bases). Per germline, CDR1 MNHEY and CDR2 SMNVEV (reference sequence). This CDR3 has 14 amino acids. Trimming pared 5 bases from V and 1 base from J, leaving 10 bases between. The CDR3 spells CASSPGLRTDTQYF. The CDR3 DNA sequence: TGTGCCAGCAGTCCCGGACTTCGCACAGATACGCAGTATTTT.

The chain recombines TRBV7-2 with TRBJ2-3; D unclear. Germline V gives CDR1 SGHTA, CDR2 FQGNSA. The CDR3 length is 15 residues. Trimming pared 4 bases from V and 5 bases from J, leaving 16 bases between. This chain's CDR3 is CASSSRTQSIDTQYF. The CDR3 DNA follows: TGTGCCAGCAGCTCTAGGACCCAGTCCATAGATACGCAGTATTTT.

J is TRBJ2-5 and V is TRBV5-6; 13 nucleotides line up with TRBD2. The CDR3 extends over 15 amino acids. The germline gives CDR1 SGHDT, CDR2 YYEEEE. J was trimmed by 5 bases and V by 3 bases; bases with no gene match: 4. CDR3 sequence reads: CASSSTSGRFETQYF. CDR3 nucleotide sequence: TGTGCCAGCAGCTCGACTAGCGGGAGGTTCGAGACCCAGTACTTC.

The CDR3 here is CASSQRLVLAAPEAFF. Here the CDR3 DNA reads TGTGCCAGCAGCCAACGGCTGGTTTTGGCGGCCCCTGAAGCTTTCTTT. This chain uses TRBV14 with TRBJ1-1, with D unclear. The CDR3 sequence is 16 residues long. Deletions cut 2 bases from V and 6 bases from J, with 19 bases between. Germline CDR1 and CDR2: SGHDN and FVKESK.

The genes are TRBV13 and TRBJ2-7, with a tentative D call TRBD2 (7 bases). This CDR3 is 19 amino acids long. The V end lost 5 bases, the J end lost 0 bases, and 26 bases lay between the germline ends. Germline CDR1 reads PRHDT; CDR2 reads FYEKMQ (reference sequence). CDR3 amino acids: CASSPRGGFLNPRSYEQYF. The CDR3 bases are TGTGCCAGCAGCCCTAGGGGGGGATTTTTAAATCCTCGCTCCTACGAGCAGTACTTC.

This clone was counted between two and nine times. CDR3 nucleotide sequence: TGTGCCATCACGGACAATTCCTACGAGCAGTACTTC. It yields the protein CAITDNSYEQYF. The chain employs TRBV10-3 and TRBJ2-7, with D tentatively TRBD1 (5 bases). The CDR3 is made up of 12 amino acids. Germline CDR1 reads ENHRY; CDR2 reads SYGVKD. V lost 7 bases to trimming and J lost 1 base, with 8 bases between them.

The CDR3 sequence: CASSPGETYGYTF. For the CDR3, the DNA is TGCGCCAGCAGCCCCGGGGAGACCTATGGCTACACCTTC. The chain joins TRBV4-1 to TRBJ1-2; D unclear. The CDR3 runs to 13 residues. V dropped 4 bases and J dropped 4 bases, with 10 bases sitting between them. In germline, CDR1 is MGHRA, CDR2 YSYEKL.

The V call is TRBV5-1, the J call TRBJ2-6; D possibly uses TRBD1 or TRBD2 (6 bases each). The CDR3 runs to 18 residues. V lost 1 base and J 3 bases, leaving 17 bases between the germline ends. Per the germline V gene, CDR1 is SGHRS and CDR2 is YFSETQ. CDR3 region: CASSLMEGGRVGANVLTF. The CDR3 DNA sequence: TGCGCCAGCAGCTTGATGGAGGGGGGAAGGGTTGGGGCCAACGTCCTGACTTTC.

The J gene is TRBJ2-6, the V gene TRBV27; the D is unclear. The CDR3 is made up of 15 amino acids. Trimming removed 1 base at V and 0 bases at J, with 4 bases between. Germline CDR1 and CDR2: MNHEY and SMNVEV (reference sequence). The CDR3 region has the DNA TGTGCCAGCAGTTTATGGGGCTCTGGGGCCAACGTCCTGACTTTC. Amino acids: CASSLWGSGANVLTF.

The J gene is TRBJ2-7, the V gene TRBV27, with 9 nucleotides matching TRBD2. The CDR3 sequence is 14 residues long. Per the germline V gene, CDR1 is MNHEY and CDR2 is SMNVEV (reference sequence). Losses at the gene ends were 4 bases for V and 5 bases for J; bases not matched to a gene: 6. The CDR3 spells CASSWGSGSNEQYF. Here the CDR3 DNA reads TGTGCCAGCAGTTGGGGTAGCGGGAGTAACGAGCAGTACTTC.

V gene TRBV5-1 combines with J gene TRBJ2-7; D is tentatively TRBD1 or TRBD2 (5 bases each). This CDR3 region has 17 residues. V was shortened by 0 bases and J by 2 bases, with 18 bases between the two germline ends. CDR1 is SGHRS, CDR2 YFSETQ, per germline. The CDR3 loop reads CASSLGPGATSPYEQYF. CDR3 nucleotide sequence: TGCGCCAGCAGCTTGGGGCCCGGGGCCACGAGTCCCTACGAGCAGTACTTC.

V is TRBV9 and J is TRBJ1-2; 7 bases fit TRBD1. This CDR3 comprises 13 residues. The ends lost 4 bases at V and 7 bases at J; junction bases unmatched: 7. In germline, CDR1 is SGDLS, CDR2 YYNGEE. CDR3 sequence reads: CASSPQGILGYTF. Written as DNA, the CDR3 is TGTGCCAGCAGCCCACAGGGGATACTTGGCTACACCTTC.

The rearrangement joins TRBV6-5 to TRBJ1-1; TRBD1 aligns across 7 bases. Losses at the gene ends were 6 bases for V and 0 bases for J; bases not matched to a gene: 7. Looked up from germline, CDR1 is MNHEY and CDR2 is SVGAGI. CDR3 size: 15 residues. Here the CDR3 reads CASRRGQTMNTEAFF. In DNA, the CDR3 is TGTGCCAGCAGGAGGGGGCAGACAATGAACACTGAAGCTTTCTTT.

CDR3 region: CASSRDRYEQYF. In DNA, the CDR3 is TGTGCCAGCAGCCGCGACAGGTACGAGCAGTACTTC. The chain has TRBV7-6 and TRBJ2-7; D possibly corresponds to TRBD1 (6 bases). The CDR3 covers 12 residues. Trimming took off 5 bases at V and 4 bases at J, with 9 bases between the two ends. The germline V gene has CDR1 SGHVS and CDR2 FNYEAQ.

This chain connects TRBV19 to TRBJ1-5; D gene ambiguous. Germline values: CDR1 LNHDA, CDR2 SQIVND (reference sequence). V was shortened by 5 bases and J by 1 base, with 9 bases between the two germline ends. The CDR3 has 14 amino acids. The chain's CDR3 is CASSQGLSNQPQHF. The CDR3 bases are TGTGCCAGTAGTCAAGGATTAAGCAATCAGCCCCAGCATTTT.

The chain is built from TRBV7-8 and TRBJ2-1; 10 positions match TRBD2. The CDR3 runs 19 residues. Germline values: CDR1 SGHVS, CDR2 FQNEAQ. Trimming took 6 bases from V and 0 from J; bases not matched to a gene: 14. The CDR3 loop reads CASSPRFLAGASSYNEQFF. CDR3 bases: TGTGCCAGCAGTCCACGGTTTCTAGCGGGGGCCTCCTCCTACAATGAGCAGTTCTTC.

The V call is TRBV6-4, the J call TRBJ1-1; possibly TRBD1 for D (5 bases). The CDR3 is 14 amino acids. V shed 6 bases and J shed 2 bases, with 13 bases lying between them. The germline V gene encodes CDR1 MRHNA and CDR2 SNTAGT. The CDR3 DNA is TGTGCCAGCAGACCTTTCGACAGCAACACTGAAGCTTTCTTT. It is translated as CASRPFDSNTEAFF.

The chain has TRBV7-9 and TRBJ1-2, with D maybe TRBD1 (6 bases). Trimming left V 2 bases short and J 0 bases short, with 16 bases between. The CDR3 contains 17 residues. Germline V gene lookup returns CDR1 SEHNR and CDR2 FQNEAQ (reference sequence). The CDR3 region is CASSLRGGDTTNYGYTF. In DNA form, the CDR3 reads TGTGCCAGCAGCTTAAGAGGGGGAGACACGACTAACTATGGCTACACCTTC.

The V gene is TRBV6-5, the J gene TRBJ1-1; D gene unclear. Germline CDR1 reads MNHEY; CDR2 reads SVGAGI. The CDR3 runs to 14 residues. V gave up 3 bases and J gave up 0 bases, with 8 bases separating them. CDR3 protein: CASSYLGMNTEAFF. The CDR3 DNA reads TGTGCCAGCAGTTATTTAGGTATGAACACTGAAGCTTTCTTT.

The rearrangement uses TRBV2 and TRBJ1-4; 10 nucleotides align to TRBD1. Germline loops: CDR1 SNHLY, CDR2 FYNNEI. J lost 2 bases, V lost 0 bases, and 3 bases had no gene match. The CDR3 contains 17 residues. For the CDR3, the DNA is TGTGCCAGCAGTGAAGCTAGGGGACAGGGGACTAATGAAAAACTGTTTTTT. As protein: CASSEARGQGTNEKLFF.

V gene TRBV5-1 combines with J gene TRBJ2-2; TRBD2 might be the D (5 bases). The CDR3 is 14 amino acids. The germline CDR1 and CDR2 sequences are SGHRS and YFSETQ. V lost 1 base and J 3 bases, leaving 7 bases between the germline ends. CDR3 sequence (DNA): TGCGCCAGCAGCTTGTCCGGGGACACCGGGGAGCTGTTTTTT. Protein product: CASSLSGDTGELFF.

The J gene is TRBJ1-5, the V gene TRBV11-1; no firm D call. V gave up 2 bases and J gave up 10 bases, with 12 bases separating them. Germline-derived CDR1 and CDR2 are SGHAT and FQDESV (reference sequence). The CDR3 loop spans 13 amino acids. The CDR3 nucleotides are TGTGCCAGCAGCTTAATGAGTGGATCACCCCAGCATTTT. Its protein is CASSLMSGSPQHF.

This clone was observed once. V usage is TRBV4-1 and J usage is TRBJ1-1; no firm D call. Germline V gene data show CDR1 as MGHRA and CDR2 as YSYEKL. Trimming stripped 0 bases from V and 1 base from J, with 6 bases between. The CDR3 has 14 amino acids. DNA of the CDR3: TGCGCCAGCAGCCAAGAAGGGAGGAACACTGAAGCTTTCTTT. Translating gives CASSQEGRNTEAFF.

This clone turned up a few times. The rearrangement links TRBV6-5 to TRBJ2-1; TRBD2 matches at 8 bases. This CDR3 is built from 14 residues. Germline CDR1 and CDR2: MNHEY and SVGAGI. Germline trimming cut 6 bases from V and 2 bases from J; bases unmatched to any gene: 3. The CDR3 sequence: CASRPGLAYNEQFF. CDR3 nucleotide sequence: TGTGCCAGCAGGCCGGGACTAGCCTACAATGAGCAGTTCTTC.

The chain carries TRBV6-5 and TRBJ2-7; 8 bases agree with TRBD2. The CDR3 loop spans 12 amino acids. From germline, CDR1 is MNHEY and CDR2 SVGAGI. Unmatched junction bases numbered 4, after V lost 7 bases and J lost 5 bases. The CDR3: CASIGGGHEQYF. CDR3 in DNA: TGTGCCAGCATCGGGGGGGGCCACGAGCAGTACTTC.

V is TRBV5-1 and J is TRBJ2-4; 10 nucleotides agree with TRBD1. Looked up from germline, CDR1 is SGHRS and CDR2 is YFSETQ. CDR3 size: 15 residues. J gave up 7 bases and V 5 bases, and 9 bases lay outside the gene matches. The CDR3 here is CASSFRQGAWNIQYF. The CDR3 coding sequence is TGCGCCAGCAGTTTTCGACAGGGGGCTTGGAACATTCAGTACTTC.